This T cell receptor beta chain was found in a study of blood T cell repertoires in COVID-19. Remarks on this clone: This same CDR3 is encoded by further DNA sequences in the sample.

The assay was immunoSEQ multiplex PCR, and TCRdb's table has in-frame clones only and misses some. This sample carries 200,000 to 250,000 clones, 83% of them seen once, and the ten largest clones take roughly 1.3%. The CDR3 has 14 amino acids. Germline loops: CDR1 SGDLS, CDR2 YYNGEE. J was trimmed by 6 bases and V by 3 bases; bases with no gene match: 4. The TCR sequence derives from a woman between 25 and 40 years old with COVID-19, enrolled during active disease. The gene calls are TRBV9 and TRBJ2-1, with TRBD2 identical over 9 bases. The source material was peripheral blood. The CDR3 DNA reads as TGTGCCAGCAGCGGGCTAGCGGGGTTCAATGAGCAGTTCTTC. It is translated as CASSGLAGFNEQFF.